Following are 20 T cell receptor beta chains from one sample sequenced in a study of OX40 agonist ivuxolimab in advanced cancers. Receptor amplification or capture employed the immunoSEQ multiplex PCR assay. The table comes from immuneACCESS by way of TCRdb, which keeps in-frame sequences with V and J called. Part of the clones is missing from these tables; in studies checked, under half for an unresolved V gene and the rest for unknown reasons. The sample table records approximately 38,000 clones; approximately 83% of these occur just once. The top ten hold roughly 19% of the sample. This specimen consisted of CD4+ or CD8+ T cells sorted from blood, obtained in a trial of the OX40 agonist ivuxolimab. The receptors originated from an adult with an advanced solid tumor such as melanoma, head and neck, liver or kidney cancer.

The chain combines TRBV4-2 with TRBJ2-7; D is perhaps TRBD1 (5 bases). The CDR3 has 13 amino acids. The germline V gene encodes CDR1 LGHNA and CDR2 YNFKEQ. The V end lost 5 bases, the J end lost 5 bases, and 13 bases lay between the germline ends. The CDR3 loop is CASSKIQGNEQYF. In nucleotides, the CDR3 is TGTGCCAGCAGCAAAATTCAGGGAAACGAGCAGTACTTC.

V and J are TRBV7-6 and TRBJ2-7; 7 bases fit TRBD1. Trimming cost V 3 bases and J 5 bases; bases outside gene matches: 13. Looked up from germline, CDR1 is SGHVS and CDR2 is FNYEAQ. This CDR3 is built from 16 residues. The CDR3 spells CASSFGGGEGANEQYF. The CDR3 DNA is TGTGCCAGCAGCTTTGGGGGCGGAGAGGGGGCCAACGAGCAGTACTTC.

The chain carries TRBV5-4 and TRBJ1-4; maybe TRBD1 (5 bases). V was shortened by 0 bases and J by 8 bases, with 11 bases between the two germline ends. The germline V gene encodes CDR1 SGHNT and CDR2 YYREEE (reference sequence). CDR3 length: 14 residues. CDR3 amino acids: CASSLDGAEEKLFF. The CDR3, as DNA: TGTGCCAGCAGCTTGGATGGGGCCGAGGAAAAACTGTTTTTT.

The chain employs TRBV27 and TRBJ1-1; D is uncertain. The CDR3 is 13 amino acids. From germline, CDR1 is MNHEY and CDR2 SMNVEV (reference sequence). V lost 3 bases and J lost 4, with 9 bases in between. The CDR3 DNA reads as TGTGCCAGCAGTTTTTCAGTCGTCACTGAAGCTTTCTTT. The encoded protein is CASSFSVVTEAFF.

The J gene is TRBJ1-5, the V gene TRBV28, with D possibly being TRBD1 (5 bases). Per germline, CDR1 MDHEN and CDR2 SYDVKM. Trimming stripped 5 bases from V and 6 bases from J, with 17 bases between. This CDR3 is built from 15 residues. The CDR3 sequence is CASSPTLGLSQPQHF. CDR3 coding DNA: TGTGCCAGCAGTCCGACCCTGGGACTGAGTCAGCCCCAGCATTTT.

This clone was seen more than once but under ten times. Other DNA sequences of this sample code for an identical CDR3. The rearrangement links TRBV7-9 to TRBJ1-2, with a possible D match to TRBD1 (5 bases). Germline V gene sequence: CDR1 SEHNR, CDR2 FQNEAQ (reference sequence). Trimming removed 6 bases from V and 7 bases from J, with 15 bases in between. The CDR3 totals 13 residues. The CDR3, as DNA: TGTGCCAGCAGTCAGACGGGGGGTGGTGGCTACACCTTC. Protein sequence: CASSQTGGGGYTF.

The chain's CDR3 is CASSTAVADSYEQYF. The CDR3 DNA follows: TGTGCCAGCAGCACAGCGGTTGCGGACTCCTACGAGCAGTACTTC. The rearrangement uses TRBV5-6 and TRBJ2-7; possibly TRBD2 for D (5 bases). V shed 4 bases and J shed 0 bases, with 14 bases lying between them. The CDR3 length is 15 residues. Germline V gene lookup returns CDR1 SGHDT and CDR2 YYEEEE. Together with reference TRBV5-6 and TRBJ2-7, the CDR3 gives the full variable domain: DAGVTQSPTHLIKTRGQQVTLRCSPKSGHDTVSWYQQALGQGPQFIFQYYEEEERQRGNFPDRFSGHQFPNYSSELNVNALLLGDSALYLCASSTAVADSYEQYFGPGTRLTVT.

V usage is TRBV5-6 and J usage is TRBJ1-2; D is uncertain. Germline V CDR1 and CDR2: SGHDT, YYEEEE. Trimming cost V 4 bases and J 6 bases, with 10 bases left between them. The CDR3 spans 12 residues. The CDR3 nucleotides read TGTGCCAGCAGCGCCACCGGGGATGGCTACACCTTC. It translates to CASSATGDGYTF.

The chain has TRBV10-1 and TRBJ2-5, with D tentatively TRBD2 (5 bases). V was clipped by 4 bases and J by 1 base, with 7 bases between them. Germline CDR1 is WNHNN and CDR2 is SYGVQD (reference sequence). This CDR3 region has 13 residues. The CDR3 reads CASSVGIQETQYF. CDR3 nucleotide sequence: TGCGCCAGCAGTGTCGGGATCCAAGAGACCCAGTACTTC.

The V call is TRBV5-8, the J call TRBJ1-5; D unclear. Trimming removed 1 base at V and 6 bases at J, with 8 bases between. CDR1 and CDR2 from the germline V gene are SGHTS and YDEGEE. The length of the CDR3 is 13 residues. CDR3 in DNA: TGTGCCAGCAGCTTGTATCTTTCTCAGCCCCAGCATTTT. Residues: CASSLYLSQPQHF.

V is TRBV7-9 and J is TRBJ2-1, with 7 bases fitting TRBD2. The ends lost 5 bases at V and 7 bases at J; junction bases unmatched: 8. The germline V gene has CDR1 SEHNR and CDR2 FQNEAQ (reference sequence). The CDR3 has 14 residues. CDR3 protein: CASSLGLEENEQFF. CDR3 coding DNA: TGTGCCAGCAGCCTCGGACTAGAGGAAAATGAGCAGTTCTTC.

The chain combines TRBV6-1 with TRBJ2-1, with D possibly being TRBD1 (5 bases). Trimming removed 2 bases at V and 4 bases at J, with 15 bases between. Germline CDR1 and CDR2: MNHNS and SASEGT. CDR3 length equals 16 residues. CDR3 in amino acids: CASSEYVREIYNEQFF. Here the CDR3 DNA reads TGTGCCAGCAGTGAATATGTCAGGGAAATTTACAATGAGCAGTTCTTC.

This clone was counted once. V is TRBV9 and J is TRBJ2-5; 11 nucleotides agree with TRBD2. From germline, CDR1 is SGDLS and CDR2 YYNGEE. The CDR3 spans 16 residues. V dropped 0 bases and J dropped 2; count of bases not matched to a gene: 3. Here the CDR3 DNA reads TGTGCCAGCAGCGTAGGACTAGCGGGGTTGCAAGAGACCCAGTACTTC. Its protein product is CASSVGLAGLQETQYF.

This clone is a singleton in its sample. The V and J genes are TRBV6-5 and TRBJ1-4, with unresolved D. V lost 6 bases and J 11 bases, leaving 10 bases between the germline ends. Germline V CDR1 and CDR2: MNHEY, SVGAGI. The CDR3 runs to 11 residues. The chain's CDR3 is CASSKGDKLFF. The CDR3 DNA reads as TGTGCCAGCAGCAAAGGAGATAAACTGTTTTTT.

The CDR3 here is CASSPGDGSYEQYF. CDR3 sequence (DNA): TGTGCCAGCAGCCCAGGGGACGGCTCCTACGAGCAGTACTTC. V gene TRBV9 combines with J gene TRBJ2-7; tentatively, D is TRBD1 (6 bases). CDR1 is SGDLS and CDR2 is YYNGEE in the germline V gene. CDR3 length: 14 residues. V was trimmed by 4 bases and J by 0 bases, leaving 11 bases between them.

The CDR3 DNA follows: TGTGCCAGCAGCTTAGTAGTTAGCGGGGGGTTCTACGAGCAGTACTTC. It encodes CASSLVVSGGFYEQYF. The genes are TRBV7-2 and TRBJ2-7, with 10 bases matching TRBD2. The length of the CDR3 is 16 residues. Trimming took 1 base from V and 3 from J; bases not matched to a gene: 6. Germline CDR1 reads SGHTA; CDR2 reads FQGNSA. Looking up the rest from reference TRBV7-2 and TRBJ2-7 gives the full variable domain: GAGVSQSPSNKVTEKGKDVELRCDPISGHTALYWYRQSLGQGLEFLIYFQGNSAPDKSGLPSDRFSAERTGGSVSTLTIQRTQQEDSAVYLCASSLVVSGGFYEQYFGPGTRLTVT.

The V and J genes are TRBV30 and TRBJ2-1, with a weak D call TRBD2 (6 bases). This CDR3 spans 11 amino acids. Germline V CDR1 and CDR2: GTSNPN, SVGIG (reference sequence). V was trimmed by 3 bases and J by 10 bases, leaving 10 bases between them. The CDR3 here is CAWRSGQEQFF. CDR3 DNA: TGTGCCTGGAGGAGCGGGCAGGAGCAGTTCTTC.

This clone was counted once. This sequence joins TRBV6-1 and TRBJ1-6; D ambiguous. The V and J ends lost 8 bases and 10 bases respectively, with 15 bases between them. CDR1 is MNHNS, CDR2 SASEGT, per germline. The CDR3 contains 13 residues. CDR3 loop: CASAEPSESPLHF. In DNA, the CDR3 is TGTGCCAGCGCGGAGCCATCAGAGTCACCCCTCCACTTT.

Notes on this clone: The sample carries other DNA sequences with the same CDR3. The chain joins TRBV6-6 to TRBJ2-1, with 10 bases lining up with TRBD1. Trimming removed 4 bases from V and 7 bases from J; junction bases left unmatched: 1. In germline, CDR1 is MNHNY, CDR2 SVGAGI (reference sequence). The CDR3 length is 13 residues. CDR3 loop: CASSSGQGNEQFF. The CDR3 nucleotides are TGTGCCAGCAGTTCGGGACAGGGGAATGAGCAGTTCTTC.

This rearrangement joins TRBV11-2 to TRBJ2-1, with unresolved D. Germline lookup yields CDR1 SGHAT and CDR2 FQNNGV. V lost 1 base to trimming and J lost 1 base, with 2 bases between them. The CDR3 is 13 residues long. The CDR3 here is CASSLASYNEQFF. Written as DNA, the CDR3 is TGTGCCAGCAGCTTAGCGTCCTACAATGAGCAGTTCTTC.